Presented here are 29 T cell receptor beta chains from one specimen sequenced in a study of molecular identifiers for immune sequencing clone quantification. Each CDR3 protein is one row after TCRdb ran MiXCR on the PCR reads. The sample has 550,000 to 750,000 distinct CDR3 sequences; nearly 20% are singletons. The sample was naive CD8+ T cells from blood, with Jurkat cell RNA spiked in. Indicated subset: FACS-sorted CD8+CD4-CCR7+CD45RA+ naive T cells. The receptors derive from a human donor in good health. Some libraries in this study had Jurkat cell RNA spiked in.

This clonotype was picked up many times. The V and J genes are TRBV7-6 and TRBJ2-7; TRBD2 matches at 11 bases. The CDR3 sequence is 16 residues long. The germline CDR1 and CDR2 sequences are SGHVS and FNYEAQ. J was trimmed by 5 bases and V by 6 bases; bases with no gene match: 12. DNA of the CDR3: TGTGCCAGCAGTGAAAATAGCGGGGGGGCCGGAAACGAGCAGTACTTC. This codes for CASSENSGGAGNEQYF.

The V gene is TRBV7-6, the J gene TRBJ2-1; 8 nucleotides match TRBD1. The CDR3 spans 16 residues. Trimming removed 5 bases from V and 5 bases from J; junction bases left unmatched: 11. Germline loops: CDR1 SGHVS, CDR2 FNYEAQ. CDR3 sequence: CASSPLVGTGHNEQFF. The CDR3 nucleotides read TGTGCCAGCAGCCCACTCGTAGGGACAGGACACAATGAGCAGTTCTTC. The full variable domain, in which reference TRBV7-6 and TRBJ2-1 provide the parts outside the CDR3, is GAGVSQSPRYKVTKRGQDVALRCDPISGHVSLYWYRQALGQGPEFLTYFNYEAQQDKSGLPNDRFSAERPEGSISTLTIQRTEQRDSAMYRCASSPLVGTGHNEQFFGPGTRLTVL.

This clonotype has a count of ten or more. V gene TRBV29-1 combines with J gene TRBJ2-3, with D hard to call. Germline assignment: CDR1 SQVTM and CDR2 ANQGSEA. V dropped 0 bases and J dropped 8 bases, with 6 bases sitting between them. The CDR3 covers 11 residues. CDR3 DNA: TGCAGCGTTGAAGATCTGGGTACGCAGTATTTT. Its protein product is CSVEDLGTQYF.

The table lists this clonotype with many counts. This sequence joins TRBV5-4 and TRBJ2-7, with D perhaps TRBD2 (5 bases). The CDR3 runs 13 residues. V was shortened by 2 bases and J by 7 bases, with 13 bases between the two germline ends. Germline V gene sequence: CDR1 SGHNT, CDR2 YYREEE (reference sequence). CDR3 amino acids: CASSFNTGEEQYF. For the CDR3, the DNA is TGTGCCAGCAGCTTTAATACCGGGGAAGAGCAGTACTTC.

Comments on this clonotype: The junction departs from the called germline gene at one end, perhaps through a read error. V and J are TRBV29-1 and TRBJ2-7, with 9 bases fitting TRBD1. Germline V gene sequence: CDR1 SQVTM, CDR2 ANQGSEA. The CDR3 contains 15 residues. This CDR3 is CGVEGGQGGYYEQYF. CDR3 DNA sequence: TGCGGCGTTGAGGGGGGACAGGGAGGCTACTACGAGCAGTACTTC.

Here the CDR3 DNA reads TGTGCCAGCAGTCTCGGACTAGCGGGTAGTTCCGAGCAGTACTTC. Translation gives CASSLGLAGSSEQYF. The gene calls are TRBV27 and TRBJ2-7; 11 bases line up with TRBD2. The ends lost 5 bases at V and 6 bases at J; junction bases unmatched: 9. The CDR3 contains 15 residues. Germline-derived CDR1 and CDR2 are MNHEY and SMNVEV (reference sequence).

J is TRBJ2-3 and V is TRBV4-1; 10 bases are a match to TRBD2. The CDR3 length is 15 residues. V lost 3 bases, J lost 2 bases, and 2 bases stayed unmatched. CDR1 is MGHRA, CDR2 YSYEKL, per germline. The DNA of the CDR3 is TGCGCCAGCAGCCAGAGCGGGGGGGTCACAGATACGCAGTATTTT. It yields the protein CASSQSGGVTDTQYF.

This clonotype was detected ten times or more. This chain joins TRBV3-1 and TRBJ2-3, with TRBD2 matching 9 bases. This CDR3 comprises 12 residues. Looked up from germline, CDR1 is LGHDT and CDR2 is YNNKEL (reference sequence). The junction had 4 bases not matched to a gene; V was cut back by 11 bases and J by 4 bases. The CDR3 here is CAAGGPADTQYF. DNA for the CDR3: TGTGCCGCGGGGGGGCCCGCAGATACGCAGTATTTT.

This clonotype was counted at least ten times. The chain uses TRBV12-3 or TRBV12-4 and TRBJ1-3; TRBD1 might be the D (6 bases). The length of the CDR3 is 15 residues. Trimming removed 4 bases from V and 1 base from J, with 11 bases in between. In nucleotides, the CDR3 is TGTGCCAGCAGTTACGACAGGACATCTGGAAACACCATATATTTT. It translates to CASSYDRTSGNTIYF.

This clonotype occurred many times. The rearrangement joins TRBV30 to TRBJ2-5; TRBD2 matches at 8 bases. Losses at the gene ends were 2 bases for V and 6 bases for J; bases not matched to a gene: 8. The CDR3 extends over 14 amino acids. The V gene's germline CDR1 is GTSNPN and CDR2 SVGIG (reference sequence). The CDR3, as DNA: TGTGCCTGGAGTAGTGATGAGCGGGAGCAGACCCAGTACTTC. Translated: CAWSSDEREQTQYF.

In its sample, this clonotype was seen many times. The gene calls are TRBV6-1 and TRBJ2-1, with a possible D match to TRBD2 (6 bases). CDR1 is MNHNS and CDR2 is SASEGT in the germline V gene. CDR3 length equals 13 residues. The germline V and J ends were trimmed by 2 bases and 7 bases, with 9 bases remaining between them. Written as DNA, the CDR3 is TGTGCCAGCAGTGAAACCGGAGGGAATGAGCAGTTCTTC. Encoded protein: CASSETGGNEQFF.

A note on this clonotype: This sequence may be a read error, since a much larger clone differs from it by one base. J is TRBJ2-5 and V is TRBV11-2, with D tentatively TRBD2 (5 bases). Trimming pared 3 bases from V and 0 bases from J, leaving 17 bases between. Germline V gives CDR1 SGHAT, CDR2 FQNNGV. The CDR3 contains 17 residues. The CDR3 DNA reads as TGTGCCAGCAGCTTCTCTGTCCGTCCGGGGTACCAAGAGACCCAGTACTTC. Protein product: CASSFSVRPGYQETQYF.

This clonotype was observed many times. The rearrangement uses TRBV28 and TRBJ1-2, with 11 bases identical to TRBD1. The CDR3 spans 17 residues. The J segment lost 3 bases and the V segment lost 3 bases, leaving 9 bases of the junction unmatched. CDR1 is MDHEN and CDR2 is SYDVKM in the germline V gene. CDR3 in amino acids: CASSFPDGQGADYGYTF. The DNA for the CDR3 is TGTGCCAGCAGTTTCCCCGATGGACAGGGGGCAGACTATGGCTACACCTTC.

The J gene is TRBJ1-1, the V gene TRBV25-1, with a possible D match to TRBD1 (5 bases). CDR1 is MGHDK, CDR2 SYGVNS, per germline. V was shortened by 7 bases and J by 1 base, with 13 bases between the two germline ends. CDR3 length equals 14 residues. CDR3 protein: CASTGGWGNTEAFF. For the CDR3, the DNA is TGTGCCAGCACTGGGGGATGGGGGAACACTGAAGCTTTCTTT.

There are many counts of this clonotype. The chain has TRBV5-6 and TRBJ1-5; TRBD1 matches 10 bases. With V trimmed by 1 base and J by 0 bases, 10 bases remained unmatched. The V gene's germline CDR1 is SGHDT and CDR2 YYEEEE. The CDR3 is 19 amino acids. CDR3 nucleotide sequence: TGTGCCAGCAGCTTGAGTCCGGGACAGGGGACTTATAGCAATCAGCCCCAGCATTTT. It translates to CASSLSPGQGTYSNQPQHF.

On this clonotype: This may be a read error: a much more frequent sequence differs by one nucleotide. The chain recombines TRBV5-3 with TRBJ2-7; maybe TRBD2 (5 bases). TRBV5-3 is given ORF status, its function remaining uncertain. The CDR3 is 15 amino acids. CDR3 amino acids: CASSLEAASPYEQYF. The CDR3 region has the DNA TGTGCCAGCAGCTTGGAGGCCGCCAGTCCCTACGAGCAGTACTTC.

This clonotype showed up just a few times. V is TRBV19 and J is TRBJ1-1; the D is unclear. The CDR3 loop spans 14 amino acids. Trimming shortened V by 5 bases and J by 1 base, and 11 bases separated the two germline ends. Germline V gene lookup returns CDR1 LNHDA and CDR2 SQIVND (reference sequence). CDR3 sequence: CASSSVGWNTEAFF. In DNA, the CDR3 is TGTGCCAGTAGTTCAGTAGGGTGGAACACTGAAGCTTTCTTT.

This clonotype was seen repeatedly, ten times or more. The chain carries TRBV7-9 and TRBJ2-5; D might be TRBD2 (6 bases). V gave up 0 bases and J gave up 2 bases, with 13 bases separating them. This CDR3 has 16 residues. CDR1 is SEHNR and CDR2 is FQNEAQ in the germline V gene (reference sequence). The CDR3 region is CASSLAGGRGQETQYF. The CDR3 DNA reads TGTGCCAGCAGCTTAGCGGGAGGCCGAGGACAAGAGACCCAGTACTTC.

The sample holds many counts of this clonotype. J is TRBJ1-1 and V is TRBV6-6; the match to TRBD1 covers 7 bases. The trim removed 6 bases at V and 1 base at J, leaving 8 bases unmatched. In germline, CDR1 is MNHNY, CDR2 SVGAGI (reference sequence). This CDR3 region has 15 residues. For the CDR3, the DNA is TGTGCCAGCAGCTTCACAGGGGATGCGAACACTGAAGCTTTCTTT. Encoded protein: CASSFTGDANTEAFF.

A word on this clonotype: An end of the junction does not agree with germline; a read error may underlie this. This chain links TRBV20-1 with TRBJ1-2; D is possibly TRBD1 (5 bases). Germline V lookup: CDR1 DFQATT, CDR2 SNEGSKA (reference sequence). The CDR3 spans 14 residues. CDR3 region: CSARIRTSGYGHTF. The DNA of the CDR3 is TGCAGTGCTAGAATTCGGACATCAGGCTATGGCCACACCTTC.

This clonotype was recorded many times. CDR3 region: CASRTGQGACEQYF. The CDR3, as DNA: TGTGCAAGTCGCACCGGACAGGGGGCTTGCGAGCAGTACTTC. The chain recombines TRBV12-2 with TRBJ2-7; whether TRBD1, the table's D call, matches the DNA was not checked. TRBV12-2 is a pseudogene segment. CDR3 size: 14 residues.

This clonotype was seen repeatedly, ten times or more. This chain joins TRBV20-1 and TRBJ2-7; D perhaps matches TRBD2 (6 bases). The CDR3 consists of 13 residues. V was pared by 6 bases and J by 1 base, with 13 bases between. Germline loops: CDR1 DFQATT, CDR2 SNEGSKA (reference sequence). The CDR3 loop reads CSAGRGLSYEQYF. CDR3 coding DNA: TGCAGTGCGGGCCGGGGACTTTCCTACGAGCAGTACTTC.

In this sample, this clonotype turned up many times. The J gene is TRBJ2-7, the V gene TRBV20-1; 9 bases fit TRBD1. Unmatched junction bases numbered 9, after V lost 4 bases and J lost 5 bases. CDR1 is DFQATT, CDR2 SNEGSKA, per germline (reference sequence). The CDR3 is 14 amino acids. CDR3 nucleotides: TGCAGTGCTACGAGCCGGGACAGGGCCGACGAGCAGTACTTC. Translation gives CSATSRDRADEQYF.

The CDR3 here is CASSIGISYNEQFF. CDR3 coding DNA: TGTGCCAGTAGTATTGGGATCTCCTACAATGAGCAGTTCTTC. The V call is TRBV19, the J call TRBJ2-1; unclear D gene. CDR1 is LNHDA, CDR2 SQIVND, per germline (reference sequence). V shed 3 bases and J shed 0 bases, with 6 bases lying between them. The CDR3 sequence is 14 residues long.

On this clonotype itself: A read error may explain this, as a much larger clone is one base away. The V call is TRBV6-6, the J call TRBJ2-1; TRBD2 might be the D (6 bases). The CDR3 is made up of 17 amino acids. Trimming stripped 2 bases from V and 0 bases from J, with 14 bases between. Germline V gene sequence: CDR1 MNHNY, CDR2 SVGAGI (reference sequence). The CDR3 DNA reads TGTGCCAGCAGTTACGGGACTGGCGGCAGCTCCTACAATGAGCAGTTCTTC. It specifies CASSYGTGGSSYNEQFF.

This clonotype was observed at least ten times. The chain is built from TRBV9 and TRBJ2-3; the D gene is possibly TRBD2 (6 bases). Germline CDR1 and CDR2: SGDLS and YYNGEE. The CDR3 covers 16 residues. Trimming cost V 4 bases and J 1 base, with 16 bases left between them. The CDR3: CASSPSGGIGTDTQYF. The CDR3 DNA reads TGTGCCAGCAGCCCCAGTGGGGGGATTGGCACAGATACGCAGTATTTT.

This chain joins TRBV7-9 and TRBJ2-7; D is undetermined. The germline V gene encodes CDR1 SEHNR and CDR2 FQNEAQ (reference sequence). Trimming left V 5 bases short and J 0 bases short, with 11 bases between. The CDR3 runs to 14 residues. The CDR3 sequence is CASSDQEFSYEQYF. The CDR3 DNA follows: TGTGCCAGCAGCGATCAGGAGTTCTCCTACGAGCAGTACTTC.

This CDR3 is CASSGKWAGGYEQYF. DNA of the CDR3: TGTGCCAGCAGTGGAAAATGGGCAGGGGGCTACGAGCAGTACTTC. The chain is built from TRBV2 and TRBJ2-7; 7 nucleotides align to TRBD1. The germline V gene has CDR1 SNHLY and CDR2 FYNNEI. CDR3 length: 15 residues. Trimming at V came to 4 bases and at J to 3 bases, leaving 9 bases not matched to a gene.

The chain is built from TRBV27 and TRBJ1-2; D is possibly TRBD1 (5 bases). CDR1 is MNHEY and CDR2 is SMNVEV in the germline V gene (reference sequence). Trimming left V 2 bases short and J 4 bases short, with 11 bases between. CDR3 length: 14 amino acids. This CDR3 is CASSLRGPGYGYTF. CDR3 DNA: TGTGCCAGCAGTTTAAGGGGACCGGGCTATGGCTACACCTTC.